One and the same sample provided the 19 T cell receptor beta chains below, sequenced in a study of blood T cell repertoires in COVID-19 (dated by TCRdb to 2018 to 2020). The library was obtained by the immunoSEQ multiplex PCR assay. TCRdb provides this immuneACCESS table in a form limited to in-frame rearrangements. Some clones are lacking; in checked studies, under half of them reflect an unresolved V gene, and why the rest are absent is not known. The sample table shows around 100,000 clones, and about 89% are seen once. The top ten hold 3.5% to 5.5% of the sample. Sequencing was performed on peripheral blood. The receptors originated from a man aged 40-50 years with acute or convalescent COVID-19.

The chain couples TRBV27 to TRBJ2-7, with 9 bases fitting TRBD1. CDR3 length equals 15 residues. V shed 5 bases and J 4 bases; nucleotides not matched to a gene: 9. The germline CDR1 and CDR2 sequences are MNHEY and SMNVEV (reference sequence). CDR3 residues: CASSTKQGALYEQYF. CDR3 nucleotide sequence: TGTGCCAGCAGTACAAAACAGGGGGCTCTTTACGAGCAGTACTTC.

This chain links TRBV6-5 with TRBJ1-2, with a tentative D call TRBD1 (5 bases). Per the germline V gene, CDR1 is MNHEY and CDR2 is SVGAGI. The CDR3 has 15 amino acids. The V end was cut by 0 bases, the J end by 4 bases, with 12 bases between. The chain's CDR3 is CASSYSPTGGYGYTF. CDR3 DNA: TGTGCCAGCAGTTACTCCCCGACGGGGGGCTATGGCTACACCTTC.

This rearrangement joins TRBV29-1 to TRBJ1-2, with D perhaps matching TRBD1 (5 bases). The CDR3 is 12 amino acids. Trimming cost V 1 base and J 6 bases, with 9 bases left between them. Germline values: CDR1 SQVTM, CDR2 ANQGSEA. The CDR3 loop reads CSVEVGGDGYTF. The CDR3 bases are TGCAGCGTTGAAGTGGGAGGGGATGGCTACACCTTC.

V gene TRBV12-5 combines with J gene TRBJ1-1; D might be TRBD1 (6 bases). This CDR3 spans 15 amino acids. Trimming stripped 0 bases from V and 4 bases from J, with 12 bases between. Germline values: CDR1 LGHNT, CDR2 FRNRAP. The CDR3 DNA is TGTGCTAGTGGTTTGGTATTACAGGGTGGCACTGAAGCTTTCTTT. Translation gives CASGLVLQGGTEAFF.

This clone was seen only once. The chain recombines TRBV2 with TRBJ2-1, with D possibly matching TRBD2 (7 bases). Trimming took off 6 bases at V and 3 bases at J, with 18 bases between the two ends. CDR3 size: 16 residues. The germline V gene has CDR1 SNHLY and CDR2 FYNNEI. The CDR3 region has the DNA TGTGCCAGCAGCCCTGAGGGGGGGGAGAACTACAATGAGCAGTTCTTC. Residues: CASSPEGGENYNEQFF.

The CDR3 spells CAWSLGQGADQPQHF. CDR3 nucleotide sequence: TGTGCCTGGAGTCTAGGGCAGGGGGCCGATCAGCCCCAGCATTTT. This sequence joins TRBV30 and TRBJ1-5; TRBD1 matches at 8 bases. V shed 2 bases, J shed 5 bases, and the junction held 8 bases outside the gene matches. Germline loops: CDR1 GTSNPN, CDR2 SVGIG (reference sequence). The CDR3 loop spans 15 amino acids.

The chain is built from TRBV18 and TRBJ1-1, with 11 bases fitting TRBD1. Germline lookup yields CDR1 KGHSH and CDR2 LQKENI. Trimming took 0 bases from V and 5 from J; bases not matched to a gene: 5. The CDR3 extends over 16 amino acids. The CDR3 DNA sequence: TGTGCCAGCTCACCACCGGGACAGGGGGTGGGAACTGAAGCTTTCTTT. This sequence encodes CASSPPGQGVGTEAFF.

This clone was counted once. The J gene is TRBJ2-3, the V gene TRBV19, with D maybe TRBD2 (8 bases). This CDR3 comprises 15 residues. Germline V lookup: CDR1 LNHDA, CDR2 SQIVND (reference sequence). V shed 8 bases and J shed 3 bases, with 18 bases lying between them. The CDR3 region is CASGPGRGPTDTQYF. In DNA form, the CDR3 reads TGTGCCAGTGGCCCCGGGAGGGGGCCGACAGATACGCAGTATTTT.

V and J are TRBV7-8 and TRBJ2-7; D is unclear. The V gene lost 5 bases and the J gene lost 6 bases, with 11 bases spanning the gap. The CDR3 sequence is 12 residues long. Germline lookup yields CDR1 SGHVS and CDR2 FQNEAQ. The DNA of the CDR3 is TGTGCCAGCAGCCGAGCCGGTGCCGAGCAGTACTTC. Translating gives CASSRAGAEQYF. Together with reference TRBV7-8 and TRBJ2-7, the CDR3 gives the full variable domain: GAGVSQSPRYKVAKRGQDVALRCDPISGHVSLFWYQQALGQGPEFLTYFQNEAQLDKSGLPSDRFFAERPEGSVSTLKIQRTQQEDSAVYLCASSRAGAEQYFGPGTRLTVT.

CDR3 bases: TGCGCCAGCAGCCAAGATCTGCGCGGACAGGGGTCACCCCTCCACTTT. Translation: CASSQDLRGQGSPLHF. The chain has TRBV4-3 and TRBJ1-6; 9 bases line up with TRBD1. Unmatched junction bases numbered 7, after V lost 0 bases and J lost 10 bases. The CDR3 has 16 residues. Germline CDR1 and CDR2: LGHNA and YSLEER.

This clone was counted once. The chain combines TRBV6-5 with TRBJ2-7, with a possible D match to TRBD1 (5 bases). Trimming stripped 11 bases from V and 0 bases from J, with 8 bases between. From germline, CDR1 is MNHEY and CDR2 SVGAGI. The CDR3 runs 11 residues. The CDR3 here is CADRVSYEQYF. CDR3 DNA: TGTGCCGACAGAGTCTCCTACGAGCAGTACTTC.

Comments on this clone: The junction and the germline gene differ at one end; a read error may be behind it. This chain uses TRBV7-7 with TRBJ1-1; D is uncertain. This CDR3 spans 13 amino acids. Germline CDR1 is SSHAT and CDR2 is FNYEAQ (reference sequence). CDR3: CASSLDGDTEAFF. In DNA, the CDR3 is TGTGCTAGCAGCTTAGACGGGGACACTGAAGCTTTCTTT.

To note about this clone: Relative to the germline gene, one junction end is altered; a read error may explain this. V and J are TRBV7-7 and TRBJ1-2, with 8 bases identical to TRBD1. CDR3 size: 16 residues. Germline assignment: CDR1 SSHAT and CDR2 FNYEAQ (reference sequence). The CDR3 sequence is CASSTRDRRNLYGYTF. As DNA, the CDR3 is TGTGCTAGCAGCACCCGGGACAGGCGGAACCTTTATGGCTACACCTTC.

The chain links TRBV30 to TRBJ2-2, with 7 bases matching TRBD1. V shed 0 bases, J shed 6 bases, and the junction held 4 bases outside the gene matches. Germline V lookup: CDR1 GTSNPN, CDR2 SVGIG (reference sequence). This CDR3 has 14 amino acids. The CDR3 here is CAWSVKGAAGELFF. The CDR3 nucleotides read TGTGCCTGGAGTGTCAAGGGGGCGGCCGGGGAGCTGTTTTTT.

The chain employs TRBV6-5 and TRBJ1-2, with D possibly being TRBD1 (6 bases). V was clipped by 11 bases and J by 5 bases, with 21 bases between them. The V gene's germline CDR1 is MNHEY and CDR2 SVGAGI. The CDR3 consists of 14 residues. The CDR3 here is CAATVGGRGYGYTF. As DNA, the CDR3 is TGTGCCGCCACCGTCGGGGGGCGCGGTTATGGCTACACCTTC.

The rearrangement joins TRBV6-5 to TRBJ1-1; D might be TRBD1 (5 bases). Trimming removed 8 bases from V and 0 bases from J, with 10 bases in between. CDR3 length equals 13 residues. Germline values: CDR1 MNHEY, CDR2 SVGAGI. The CDR3, as DNA: TGTGCCAGCTCCAGGGAAATGAACACTGAAGCTTTCTTT. Translation: CASSREMNTEAFF.

Points on this clone: Within the sample, other DNA sequences also encode this same CDR3. This chain uses TRBV29-1 with TRBJ2-3, with TRBD1 identical over 7 bases. Germline V gene sequence: CDR1 SQVTM, CDR2 ANQGSEA. CDR3 size: 12 residues. Trimming cost V 6 bases and J 2 bases; bases outside gene matches: 2. The CDR3 DNA is TGCAGCGTGGGGACAGACACAGATACGCAGTATTTT. Translated, it gives CSVGTDTDTQYF.

The gene calls are TRBV6-5 and TRBJ2-1, with 7 bases that match TRBD2. Trimming removed 7 bases from V and 9 bases from J; junction bases left unmatched: 15. CDR1 and CDR2 from the germline V gene are MNHEY and SVGAGI. The CDR3 runs 15 residues. The CDR3 bases are TGTGCCAGCACTCGGGGGGAGTACGATAGGGGTGAGCAGTTCTTC. Protein sequence: CASTRGEYDRGEQFF.

In nucleotides, the CDR3 is TGTGCCTGGGCCACGCCGGTCACCATATATTTT. It is translated as CAWATPVTIYF. The chain couples TRBV30 to TRBJ1-3; D gene uncertain. With 5 bases removed from V and 9 bases from J, the gap between germline ends came to 11 bases. The V gene's germline CDR1 is GTSNPN and CDR2 SVGIG (reference sequence). CDR3 length: 11 amino acids.